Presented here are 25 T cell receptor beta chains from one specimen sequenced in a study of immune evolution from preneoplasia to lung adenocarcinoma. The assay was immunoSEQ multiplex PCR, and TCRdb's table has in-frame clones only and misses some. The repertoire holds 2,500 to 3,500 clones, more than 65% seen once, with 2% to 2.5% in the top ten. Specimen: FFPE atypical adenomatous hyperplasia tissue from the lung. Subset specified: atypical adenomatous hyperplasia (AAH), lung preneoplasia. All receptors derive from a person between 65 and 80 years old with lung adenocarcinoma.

The CDR3 region has the DNA TGTGCCAGCAGTTTCATCCGAAGCACAGATACGCAGTATTTT. Encoded protein: CASSFIRSTDTQYF. The chain couples TRBV27 to TRBJ2-3; D is undetermined. V lost 3 bases to trimming and J lost 0 bases, with 7 bases between them. The CDR3 is 14 amino acids. CDR1 is MNHEY, CDR2 SMNVEV, per germline (reference sequence).

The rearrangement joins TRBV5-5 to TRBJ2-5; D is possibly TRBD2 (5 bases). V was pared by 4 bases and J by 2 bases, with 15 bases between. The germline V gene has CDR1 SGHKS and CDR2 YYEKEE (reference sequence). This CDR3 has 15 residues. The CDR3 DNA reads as TGTGCCAGCAGCGTTTCCGGACGGGGACAAGAGACCCAGTACTTC. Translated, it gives CASSVSGRGQETQYF.

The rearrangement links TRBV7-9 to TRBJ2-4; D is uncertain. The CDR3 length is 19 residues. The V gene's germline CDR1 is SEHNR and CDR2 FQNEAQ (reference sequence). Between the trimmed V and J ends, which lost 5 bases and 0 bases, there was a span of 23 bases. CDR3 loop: CASSPSLISTPQAKNIQYF. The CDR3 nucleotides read TGTGCCAGCAGCCCTTCTTTAATTAGTACTCCCCAAGCCAAAAACATTCAGTACTTC.

The CDR3, as DNA: TGTGCCAGCAGTGAATGGGGCGAGCAGTACTTC. Its translation is CASSEWGEQYF. The rearrangement uses TRBV2 and TRBJ2-7, with no clear D. The CDR3 runs to 11 residues. CDR1 and CDR2 (germline): SNHLY, FYNNEI. V was pared by 2 bases and J by 6 bases, with 5 bases between.

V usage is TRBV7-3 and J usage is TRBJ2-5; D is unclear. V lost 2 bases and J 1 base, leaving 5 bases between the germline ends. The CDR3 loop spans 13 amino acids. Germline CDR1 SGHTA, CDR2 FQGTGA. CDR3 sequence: CASSLGSQETQYF. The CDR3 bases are TGTGCCAGCAGCTTAGGGTCCCAAGAGACCCAGTACTTC.

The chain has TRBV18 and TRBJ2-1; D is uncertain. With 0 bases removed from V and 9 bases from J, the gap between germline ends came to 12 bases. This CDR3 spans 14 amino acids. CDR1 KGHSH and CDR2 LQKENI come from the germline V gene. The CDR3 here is CASSPPSRHGEQFF. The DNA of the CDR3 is TGTGCCAGCTCACCACCGAGCCGGCATGGTGAGCAGTTCTTC.

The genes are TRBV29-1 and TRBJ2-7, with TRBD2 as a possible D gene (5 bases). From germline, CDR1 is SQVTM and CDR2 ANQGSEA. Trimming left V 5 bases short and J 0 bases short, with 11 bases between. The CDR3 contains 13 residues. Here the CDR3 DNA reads TGCAGCGTTCGACGGGATAGCTCCTACGAGCAGTACTTC. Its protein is CSVRRDSSYEQYF.

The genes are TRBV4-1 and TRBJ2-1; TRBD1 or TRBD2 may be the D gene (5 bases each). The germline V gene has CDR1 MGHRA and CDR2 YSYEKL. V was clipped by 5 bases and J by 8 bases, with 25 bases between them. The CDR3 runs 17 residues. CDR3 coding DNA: TGCGCCAGCAGCTCCCCCCCCAGGGAGATTAATGTTGATGAGCAGTTCTTC. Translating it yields CASSSPPREINVDEQFF.

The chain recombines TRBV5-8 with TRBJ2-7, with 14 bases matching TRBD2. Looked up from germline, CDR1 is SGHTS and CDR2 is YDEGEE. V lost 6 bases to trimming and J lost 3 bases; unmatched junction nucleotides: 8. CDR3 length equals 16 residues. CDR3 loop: CASTSGTSGSRYEQYF. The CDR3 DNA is TGTGCCAGCACCTCGGGGACTAGCGGGAGTCGCTACGAGCAGTACTTC.

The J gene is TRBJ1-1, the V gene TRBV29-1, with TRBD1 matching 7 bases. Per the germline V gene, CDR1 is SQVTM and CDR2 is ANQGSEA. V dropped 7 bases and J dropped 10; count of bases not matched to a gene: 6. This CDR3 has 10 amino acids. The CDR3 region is CSAVTGAAFF. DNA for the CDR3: TGCAGCGCCGTAACAGGGGCAGCTTTCTTT.

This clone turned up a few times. The CDR3 sequence is CASSSPGQGSEKLFF. The DNA of the CDR3 is TGTGCCAGCAGTTCCCCGGGACAGGGAAGTGAAAAACTGTTTTTT. The V and J genes are TRBV28 and TRBJ1-4; 9 bases align to TRBD1. The V segment lost 4 bases and the J segment 7 bases; nucleotides outside the gene matches: 7. CDR1 and CDR2 from the germline V gene are MDHEN and SYDVKM. CDR3 size: 15 residues.

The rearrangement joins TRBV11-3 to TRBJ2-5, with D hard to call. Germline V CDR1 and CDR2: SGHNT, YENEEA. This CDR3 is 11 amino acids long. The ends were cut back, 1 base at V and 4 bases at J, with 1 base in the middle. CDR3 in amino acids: CASSLAETQYF. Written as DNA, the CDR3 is TGTGCCAGCAGCTTAGCAGAGACCCAGTACTTC.

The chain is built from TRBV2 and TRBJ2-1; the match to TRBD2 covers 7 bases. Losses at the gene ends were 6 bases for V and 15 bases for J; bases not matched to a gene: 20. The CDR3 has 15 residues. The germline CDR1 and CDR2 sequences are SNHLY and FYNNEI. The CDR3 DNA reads TGTGCCAGCAGGATGAACGTGGCGGGAGTTAATGAGAGGTTCTTC. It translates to CASRMNVAGVNERFF.

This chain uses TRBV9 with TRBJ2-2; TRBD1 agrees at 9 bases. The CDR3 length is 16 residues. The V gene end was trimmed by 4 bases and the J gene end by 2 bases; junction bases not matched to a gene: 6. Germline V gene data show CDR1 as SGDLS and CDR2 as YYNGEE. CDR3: CASSSRGQGNTGELFF. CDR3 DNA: TGTGCCAGCAGCTCAAGGGGACAGGGTAACACCGGGGAGCTGTTTTTT.

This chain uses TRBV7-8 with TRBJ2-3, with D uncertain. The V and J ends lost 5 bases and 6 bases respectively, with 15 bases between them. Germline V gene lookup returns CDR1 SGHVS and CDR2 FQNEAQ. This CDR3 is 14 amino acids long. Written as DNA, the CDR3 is TGTGCCAGCAGCGCTACCGTGGGGTCGGATACGCAGTATTTT. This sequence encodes CASSATVGSDTQYF.

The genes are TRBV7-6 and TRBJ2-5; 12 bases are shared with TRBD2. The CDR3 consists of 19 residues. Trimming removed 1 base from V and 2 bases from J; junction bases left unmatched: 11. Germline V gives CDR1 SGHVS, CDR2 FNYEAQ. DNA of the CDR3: TGTGCCAGCAGCTTAGAATCTTGGCTCGGACTAGCGGGGCAAGAGACCCAGTACTTC. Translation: CASSLESWLGLAGQETQYF.

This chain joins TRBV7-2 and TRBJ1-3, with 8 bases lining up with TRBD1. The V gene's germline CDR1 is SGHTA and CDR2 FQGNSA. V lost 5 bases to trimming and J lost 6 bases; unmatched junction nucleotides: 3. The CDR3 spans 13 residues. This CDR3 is CASSQTGENTIYF. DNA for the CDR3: TGTGCCAGCAGCCAGACAGGGGAAAACACCATATATTTT.

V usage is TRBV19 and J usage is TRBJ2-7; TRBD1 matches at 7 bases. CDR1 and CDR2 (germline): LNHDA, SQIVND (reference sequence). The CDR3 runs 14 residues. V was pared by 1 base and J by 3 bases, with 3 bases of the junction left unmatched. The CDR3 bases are TGTGCCAGTAGTATAGCGGGACAGAACTACGAGCAGTACTTC. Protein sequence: CASSIAGQNYEQYF. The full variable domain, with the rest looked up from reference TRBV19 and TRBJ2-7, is DGGITQSPKYLFRKEGQNVTLSCEQNLNHDAMYWYRQDPGQGLRLIYYSQIVNDFQKGDIAEGYSVSREKKESFPLTVTSAQKNPTAFYLCASSIAGQNYEQYFGPGTRLTVT.

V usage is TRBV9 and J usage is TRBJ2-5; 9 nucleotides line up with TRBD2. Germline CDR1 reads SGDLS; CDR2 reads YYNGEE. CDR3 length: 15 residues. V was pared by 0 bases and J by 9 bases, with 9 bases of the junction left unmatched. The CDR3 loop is CASSVGAGGQLAQYF. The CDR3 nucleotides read TGTGCCAGCAGCGTAGGAGCGGGGGGCCAGTTGGCCCAGTACTTC.

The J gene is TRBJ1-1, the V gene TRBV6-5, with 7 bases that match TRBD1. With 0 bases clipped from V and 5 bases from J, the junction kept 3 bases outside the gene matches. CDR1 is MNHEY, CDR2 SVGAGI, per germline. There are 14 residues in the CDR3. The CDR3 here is CASSYSTGTTEAFF. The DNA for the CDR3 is TGTGCCAGCAGTTACTCGACAGGGACGACTGAAGCTTTCTTT.

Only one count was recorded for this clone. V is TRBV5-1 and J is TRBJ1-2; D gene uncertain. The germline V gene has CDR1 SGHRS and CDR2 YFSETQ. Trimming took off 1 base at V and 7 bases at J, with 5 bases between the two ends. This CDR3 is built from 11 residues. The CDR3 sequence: CASSLTGGYTF. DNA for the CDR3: TGCGCCAGCAGCTTGACGGGTGGCTACACCTTC. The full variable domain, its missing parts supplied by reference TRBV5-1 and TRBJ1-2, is KAGVTQTPRYLIKTRGQQVTLSCSPISGHRSVSWYQQTPGQGLQFLFEYFSETQRNKGNFPGRFSGRQFSNSRSEMNVSTLELGDSALYLCASSLTGGYTFGSGTRLTVV.

The CDR3 nucleotides read TGCGCCAGCAGTGGGACTAGCGGGATGGACACCGGGGAGCTGTTTTTT. Translated, it gives CASSGTSGMDTGELFF. The chain carries TRBV10-1 and TRBJ2-2; TRBD2 aligns across 12 bases. Germline V gene lookup returns CDR1 WNHNN and CDR2 SYGVQD (reference sequence). This CDR3 has 16 amino acids. Trimming cost V 4 bases and J 3 bases; bases outside gene matches: 3.

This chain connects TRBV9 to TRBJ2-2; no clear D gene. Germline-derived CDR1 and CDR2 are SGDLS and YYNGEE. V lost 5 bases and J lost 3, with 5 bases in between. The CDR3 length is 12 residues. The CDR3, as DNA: TGTGCCAGCAGAACAGACACCGGGGAGCTGTTTTTT. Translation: CASRTDTGELFF.

The CDR3 DNA sequence: TGTGCCTGGAGTGTTCGGACAGGGACCTACGAGCAGTACTTC. Translating it yields CAWSVRTGTYEQYF. The chain carries TRBV30 and TRBJ2-7, with 8 bases aligning to TRBD1. V was pared by 0 bases and J by 2 bases, with 3 bases of the junction left unmatched. Germline values: CDR1 GTSNPN, CDR2 SVGIG (reference sequence). The CDR3 has 14 amino acids.

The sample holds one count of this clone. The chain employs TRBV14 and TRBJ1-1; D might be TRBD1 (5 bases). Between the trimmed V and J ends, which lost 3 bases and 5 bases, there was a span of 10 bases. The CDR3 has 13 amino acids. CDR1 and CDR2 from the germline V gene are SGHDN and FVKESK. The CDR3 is CASSQQGGTEAFF. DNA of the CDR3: TGTGCCAGCAGCCAGCAGGGAGGTACTGAAGCTTTCTTT.